This T cell receptor beta chain was captured by sequencing in a study of T-cell memory formation after mild COVID-19. The study, taken as a whole, reports: CD4+ contracting clones were mainly CM and EM; CD8+ ones, EMRA. Clones contracting across day 15 to 85 had a balanced CD4/CD8 profile; later expanding clones leaned CD4+.

Comment on this clonotype: Its target is unknown.

TCRdb analysed the 5' RACE reads with MiXCR anew, one entry per CDR3 protein. The sample includes over 500,000 distinct CDR3 sequences, 15% to 20% of them seen just once. The CDR3 consists of 14 residues. Germline trimming cut 5 bases from V and 5 bases from J; bases unmatched to any gene: 8. The germline CDR1 and CDR2 sequences are SGHRS and YFSETQ. The specimen sequenced was PBMCs or a T cell subset sorted from them (not recorded which). This receptor was identified in an adult woman who had mild COVID-19 (a few samples of this study predate the infection). Cell type and time point are not known. The chain links TRBV5-1 to TRBJ1-1; 8 bases align to TRBD1. The CDR3 bases are TGCGCCAGCAGTTCCCTGACAGGGGAAACTGAAGCTTTCTTT. It specifies CASSSLTGETEAFF.